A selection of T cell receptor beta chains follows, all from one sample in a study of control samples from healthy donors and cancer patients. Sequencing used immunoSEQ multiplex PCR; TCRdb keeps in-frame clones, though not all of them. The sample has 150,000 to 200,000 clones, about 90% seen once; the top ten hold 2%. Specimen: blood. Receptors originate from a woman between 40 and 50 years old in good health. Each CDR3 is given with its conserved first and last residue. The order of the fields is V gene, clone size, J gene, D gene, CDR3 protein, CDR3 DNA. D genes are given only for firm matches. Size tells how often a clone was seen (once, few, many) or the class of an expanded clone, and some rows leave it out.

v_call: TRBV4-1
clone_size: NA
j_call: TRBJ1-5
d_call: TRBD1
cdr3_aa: CASSPDRVVNQPQHF
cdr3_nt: TGCGCCAGCAGCCCCGACAGGGTGGTCAATCAGCCCCAGCATTTT

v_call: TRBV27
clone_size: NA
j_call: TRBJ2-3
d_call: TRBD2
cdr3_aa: CASSLGLGDYTQYF
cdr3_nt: TGTGCCAGCAGTTTAGGACTAGGGGACTATACGCAGTATTTT

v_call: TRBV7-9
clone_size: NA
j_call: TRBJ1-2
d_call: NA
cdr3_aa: CASSPGRGGYTF
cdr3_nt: TGTGCCAGCAGCCCAGGACGCGGGGGCTACACCTTC

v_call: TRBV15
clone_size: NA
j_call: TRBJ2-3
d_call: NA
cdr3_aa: CATSRDLVGFDNTDTQYF
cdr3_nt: TGTGCCACCAGCAGAGATCTCGTGGGATTCGACAACACAGATACGCAGTATTTT

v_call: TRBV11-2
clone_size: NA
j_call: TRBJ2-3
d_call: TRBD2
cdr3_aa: CASSFPLGWGGGSTDTQYF
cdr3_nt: TGTGCCAGCAGCTTCCCCCTGGGGTGGGGCGGGGGGAGCACAGATACGCAGTATTTT

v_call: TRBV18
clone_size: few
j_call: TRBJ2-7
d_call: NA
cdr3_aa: CASSPAGSYEQYF
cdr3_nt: TGTGCCAGCTCACCCGCAGGATCCTACGAGCAGTACTTC

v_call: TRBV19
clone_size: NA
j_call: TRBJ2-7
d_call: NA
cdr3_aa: CASSTQGYEQYF
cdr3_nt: TGTGCCAGTAGTACACAGGGATACGAGCAGTACTTC

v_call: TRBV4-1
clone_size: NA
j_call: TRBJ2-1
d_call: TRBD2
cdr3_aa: CASSQDRLLAYNEQFF
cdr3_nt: TGCGCCAGCAGCCAAGATCGGCTACTAGCGTACAATGAGCAGTTCTTC

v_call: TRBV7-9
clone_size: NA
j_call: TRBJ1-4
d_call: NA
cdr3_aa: CASSSAVEKLFF
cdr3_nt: TGTGCCAGCAGCTCAGCGGTAGAAAAACTGTTTTTT

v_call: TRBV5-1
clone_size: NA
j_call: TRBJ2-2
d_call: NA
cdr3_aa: CASSPRGMENTGELFF
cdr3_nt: TGCGCCAGCAGCCCACGGGGAATGGAGAACACCGGGGAGCTGTTTTTT

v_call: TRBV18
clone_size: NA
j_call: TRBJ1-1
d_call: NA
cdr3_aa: CASSREPTMNTEAFF
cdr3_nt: TGTGCCAGCTCACGGGAACCAACCATGAACACTGAAGCTTTCTTT